This T cell receptor beta chain was sequenced for a study of shared clonotypes between healthy human individuals. This clone was seen just once. This table comes from immunoSEQ multiplex PCR, and its TCRdb copy is limited to in-frame clones, with some not included. This table holds about 980,000 clones, over 60% found once. The CDR3 contains 17 residues. The germline V gene encodes CDR1 MGHRA and CDR2 YSYEKL. The source of this sequence is a man younger than 35 in good health. The sequenced sample was memory CD4+ T cells sorted from blood. Subset given: CD45RA-negative fraction. The chain is built from TRBV4-1 and TRBJ2-5; 9 bases map to TRBD2. CDR3 DNA: TGCGGGCATAAGGACGGGGCGGGGGGGCAGAACCAAGAGACCCAGTACTTC. It translates to CGHKDGAGGQNQETQYF.